The 21 T cell receptor beta chains below come from one sample, sequenced in a study of blood T cell repertoires in COVID-19. Repertoires were generated with immunoSEQ multiplex PCR, while TCRdb's copy carries only in-frame clones and drops some. The sample includes some 130,000 clones, around 85% seen only once; the top ten take around 4.5%. Sequencing was performed on peripheral blood. The source is a human donor in a cohort sampled during active COVID-19.

The chain couples TRBV6-2 or TRBV6-3 to TRBJ1-5; 7 nucleotides line up with TRBD1. The CDR3 extends over 15 amino acids. V lost 0 bases and J lost 7; bases outside the gene matches: 6. Germline assignment: CDR1 MNHEY and CDR2 SVGEGT. The CDR3 DNA is TGTGCCAGCAGTTACTCCCCAGGGGGAAGCCAGCCCCAGCATTTT. Its translation is CASSYSPGGSQPQHF.

V usage is TRBV7-8 and J usage is TRBJ2-1; TRBD2 aligns across 11 bases. The ends lost 10 bases at V and 10 bases at J; junction bases unmatched: 9. Germline loops: CDR1 SGHVS, CDR2 FQNEAQ. The CDR3 runs 13 residues. Here the CDR3 DNA reads TGTGCCACTTCGACTAGCGGGGTGGGCGAGCAGTTCTTC. Translated: CATSTSGVGEQFF.

The chain joins TRBV7-3 to TRBJ2-1, with TRBD1 identical over 7 bases. CDR1 SGHTA and CDR2 FQGTGA come from the germline V gene. With V trimmed by 5 bases and J by 5 bases, 6 bases remained unmatched. This CDR3 has 14 amino acids. As DNA, the CDR3 is TGTGCCAGCAGCCGGACAGGAAAACACAATGAGCAGTTCTTC. Protein product: CASSRTGKHNEQFF.

The rearrangement links TRBV19 to TRBJ2-7, with D maybe TRBD2 (7 bases). The V end lost 4 bases, the J end lost 1 base, and 20 bases lay between the germline ends. Germline V gene lookup returns CDR1 LNHDA and CDR2 SQIVND (reference sequence). The CDR3 extends over 17 amino acids. The CDR3 reads CASSTSRGADRSYEQYF. CDR3 in DNA: TGTGCCAGTAGTACGTCCCGGGGGGCCGATCGGTCCTACGAGCAGTACTTC.

This clone was recorded only once. The chain is built from TRBV2 and TRBJ2-1; 7 nucleotides align to TRBD2. Germline V gene lookup returns CDR1 SNHLY and CDR2 FYNNEI. V lost 10 bases, J lost 4 bases, and 13 bases stayed unmatched. The CDR3 is made up of 15 amino acids. For the CDR3, the DNA is TGTGCCACCGTCATGGAGCGGGGTATGTACAATGAGCAGTTCTTC. Translated, it gives CATVMERGMYNEQFF.

This clone has more than one count but fewer than ten. This chain links TRBV4-1 with TRBJ1-1, with D perhaps matching TRBD1 (5 bases). Trimming took off 3 bases at V and 0 bases at J, with 14 bases between the two ends. The germline V gene has CDR1 MGHRA and CDR2 YSYEKL. There are 16 residues in the CDR3. CDR3 sequence reads: CASSHPGKQMNTEAFF. In DNA form, the CDR3 reads TGCGCCAGCAGCCATCCAGGGAAGCAAATGAACACTGAAGCTTTCTTT.

This chain links TRBV24-1 with TRBJ2-1, with TRBD1 matching over 7 bases. The V gene end was trimmed by 3 bases and the J gene end by 7 bases; junction bases not matched to a gene: 11. The CDR3 covers 16 residues. CDR1 and CDR2 from the germline V gene are KGHDR and SFDVKD. CDR3 nucleotides: TGTGCCACCAGTGATCTTCGGCAGGGGGTGGGGAATGAGCAGTTCTTC. Amino acid sequence: CATSDLRQGVGNEQFF.

This clone was observed a single time. J is TRBJ2-2 and V is TRBV7-8; 7 nucleotides line up with TRBD2. This CDR3 has 16 amino acids. Germline CDR1 reads SGHVS; CDR2 reads FQNEAQ. Trimming at V came to 3 bases and at J to 6 bases, leaving 10 bases not matched to a gene. CDR3 residues: CASSFGKRGTPGELFF. CDR3 in DNA: TGTGCCAGCAGCTTCGGGAAGCGGGGTACACCCGGGGAGCTGTTTTTT.

This clone was counted a single time. This chain joins TRBV5-1 and TRBJ2-2, with TRBD2 matching over 9 bases. Germline trimming cut 0 bases from V and 4 bases from J; bases unmatched to any gene: 4. The germline V gene has CDR1 SGHRS and CDR2 YFSETQ. This CDR3 region has 16 residues. The DNA of the CDR3 is TGCGCCAGCAGCTTGGGGGTAGCGGGGGTCACCGGGGAGCTGTTTTTT. Amino acid sequence: CASSLGVAGVTGELFF.

The rearrangement joins TRBV19 to TRBJ2-5; 10 nucleotides align to TRBD1. CDR3 length: 14 amino acids. Per germline, CDR1 LNHDA and CDR2 SQIVND (reference sequence). V lost 5 bases, J lost 2 bases, and 2 bases stayed unmatched. CDR3 sequence (DNA): TGTGCCAGTAGTCCGGACAGGGGGCAAGAGACCCAGTACTTC. Its protein product is CASSPDRGQETQYF.

The V and J genes are TRBV7-2 and TRBJ1-5, with a possible D match to TRBD1 (6 bases). The CDR3 totals 12 residues. V lost 4 bases and J lost 5, with 6 bases in between. Looked up from germline, CDR1 is SGHTA and CDR2 is FQGNSA. CDR3 sequence reads: CASSSGDQPQHF. CDR3 bases: TGTGCCAGCAGCTCAGGGGATCAGCCCCAGCATTTT.

This rearrangement joins TRBV3-1 (or the pseudogene TRBV3-2) to TRBJ2-7; 9 nucleotides align to TRBD2. The germline gives CDR1 LGHDT, CDR2 YNNKEL (reference sequence). The CDR3 covers 16 residues. The V gene end was trimmed by 1 base and the J gene end by 5 bases; junction bases not matched to a gene: 9. In DNA form, the CDR3 reads TGTGCCAGCAGCCAAGCAGGTCTAGCGGGGTTAGACGAGCAGTACTTC. It specifies CASSQAGLAGLDEQYF.

The chain recombines TRBV19 with TRBJ1-2, with 7 bases fitting TRBD1. Germline CDR1 reads LNHDA; CDR2 reads SQIVND (reference sequence). The length of the CDR3 is 14 residues. Losses at the gene ends were 5 bases for V and 3 bases for J; bases not matched to a gene: 6. The CDR3 DNA reads TGTGCCAGTAGTTTTCTGGGGACAGACTATGGCTACACCTTC. This gives the protein CASSFLGTDYGYTF.

The table lists this clone with a few counts. The V and J genes are TRBV30 and TRBJ1-1; D is unresolved. In germline, CDR1 is GTSNPN, CDR2 SVGIG (reference sequence). The length of the CDR3 is 13 residues. V gave up 1 base and J gave up 0 bases, with 6 bases separating them. CDR3 loop: CAWSAQMNTEAFF. The DNA for the CDR3 is TGTGCCTGGAGTGCACAAATGAACACTGAAGCTTTCTTT.

This clone showed up just a few times. The CDR3 here is CASSQSPPGLAGGPQYF. The CDR3 region has the DNA TGCGCCAGCAGCCAATCCCCCCCCGGACTAGCGGGGGGGCCGCAGTATTTT. The J gene is TRBJ2-3, the V gene TRBV4-3; 15 nucleotides agree with TRBD2. The CDR3 extends over 17 amino acids. The V gene's germline CDR1 is LGHNA and CDR2 YSLEER. J lost 10 bases, V lost 2 bases, and 10 bases had no gene match.

This chain's CDR3 is CASRIGQIYNEKLFF. The CDR3 coding sequence is TGTGCCAGCAGAATCGGACAGATCTATAATGAAAAACTGTTTTTT. The rearrangement links TRBV6-5 to TRBJ1-4, with D perhaps TRBD1 (6 bases). Germline CDR1 is MNHEY and CDR2 is SVGAGI. The V and J ends lost 6 bases and 4 bases respectively, with 15 bases between them. The CDR3 extends over 15 amino acids.

The chain has TRBV5-6 and TRBJ1-6; 8 bases fit TRBD1. The germline CDR1 and CDR2 sequences are SGHDT and YYEEEE. Trimming cost V 7 bases and J 8 bases; bases outside gene matches: 5. CDR3 length equals 13 residues. The CDR3 reads CASGTGGHSPLHF. The CDR3 nucleotides are TGTGCCAGCGGTACAGGGGGGCATTCACCCCTCCACTTT.

CDR3 sequence: CASSYTDTSGGRETQYF. The CDR3 DNA is TGTGCCAGCAGTTACACCGACACTAGCGGGGGACGGGAGACCCAGTACTTC. The chain is built from TRBV6-2 or TRBV6-3 and TRBJ2-5, with 11 nucleotides matching TRBD2. The CDR3 has 17 residues. V trimming: 2 bases; J trimming: 5 bases; junction bases outside the gene matches: 10. Germline V gene data show CDR1 as MNHEY and CDR2 as SVGEGT.

The V call is TRBV6-5, the J call TRBJ2-7; 7 nucleotides match TRBD2. Germline V lookup: CDR1 MNHEY, CDR2 SVGAGI. V was clipped by 10 bases and J by 5 bases; unmatched bases: 8. CDR3 length: 12 residues. CDR3 amino acids: CAIGGGRNEQYF. The CDR3 DNA follows: TGTGCCATTGGGGGGGGGAGGAACGAGCAGTACTTC.

The V and J genes are TRBV7-6 and TRBJ1-3; 7 bases agree with TRBD1. The CDR3 totals 14 residues. V lost 1 base to trimming and J lost 4 bases; unmatched junction nucleotides: 1. The germline gives CDR1 SGHVS, CDR2 FNYEAQ. The CDR3: CASSLGTGGNTIYF. CDR3 DNA: TGTGCCAGCAGCTTAGGGACAGGCGGAAACACCATATATTTT.

This chain uses TRBV14 with TRBJ1-4; no clear D. Trimming stripped 0 bases from V and 10 bases from J, with 15 bases between. The CDR3 spans 15 residues. The V gene's germline CDR1 is SGHDN and CDR2 FVKESK. The CDR3 loop is CASSQDTGVPGKLFF. The CDR3 DNA sequence: TGTGCCAGCAGCCAAGATACCGGGGTCCCGGGAAAACTGTTTTTT.